This T cell receptor (beta chain) was sequenced for a study of cytomegalovirus exposure and HLA in healthy donors (TCRdb year 2017). Notes on the research overall: An earlier analysis of 587 of the donors reported about 300 Gb of sequence data and 95 million to 120 million unique TCR beta sequences obtained from about 179 million T cells. An early release covering roughly 640 HLA-typed donors comprised approximately 300 gigabases of sequencing data and around 80 million unique TCR sequences. Of the 398 genotyped donors, 81% fell in the genetic ancestry cluster associated with self-reported Caucasian donors. The aim of the study was to test whether cataloging public T cell receptors could identify signatures of past pathogen exposure. Using immunosequencing, the study profiled T cell repertoires from about 650 subjects and related those repertoires to cytomegalovirus serostatus. A separate validation cohort of 100 to 150 different subjects was used in addition to the approximately 670-subject first cohort. The study combined high-throughput TCR immunosequencing, statistical association of individual TCRs with disease status, and machine learning to predict cytomegalovirus infection status. A later analysis re-examined previously published TCR beta repertoires from just over 650 donors and added high-resolution HLA genotyping to investigate patterns of TCR occurrence. The later analysis used no new phenotypic data to find candidate immune exposures, relying instead on TCR beta sequences and their occurrence across donors. An earlier analysis of 587 of the donors applied high-throughput TCR beta sequencing to assess whether each TCR beta V gene segment acted as functional or pseudogenic. Donor age, sex, ethnicity and CMV serostatus were collected together with the repertoire data. A later genetic analysis took genome-wide SNP genotypes for 398 of the 666 donors and used that subset as a discovery cohort. All discovery cohort repertoires had been generated using a single sequencing platform. HLA typing included class I and class II loci at four-digit resolution. The number of donors typed differed by locus, with roughly 620-630 for A, B, C, DRB1 and DQB1, over 500 for DQA1, approximately 580 for DPA1, and around 460 for DPB1. Roughly 5 DR-DQ haplotypes were handled as single units for association and clustering, since linkage in the cohort was strong. Across around 400 genotyped donors of the cohort, an average of about 240,000 unique TCR beta nucleotide sequences per donor were sequenced, and 15% to 20% of those sequences were non-productive. Summary of the overall study and its limitations: The earlier analysis of a few hundred of the donors excluded seventeen rarely observed V segments, including chromosome 9 orphons, because counts were too low. Linkage disequilibrium might explain the correlated functional status among segregating V segments, but an unknown experimental factor could not be excluded. Because some donors lacked HLA typing at each locus, the association tests relied only on the typed subset. For the cohort, immune exposure information was limited to CMV serostatus. Across donors, most TCR sequences were observed very rarely, whereas some public TCRs were present in many individuals. According to a later analysis, parvovirus B19, influenza, CMV and Epstein-Barr virus appeared linked to several top co-occurrence clusters. In both the original and validation cohorts, the classifier was reported to diagnose cytomegalovirus status with high specificity and sensitivity. According to a later analysis, most CMV-associated TCR beta chains appeared to be HLA-restricted, and the HLA associations seemed to be driven largely by CMV exposure. It was suggested by the authors that the approach could potentially be generalized to other disease states and immunological phenotypes. The cohort was sequenced for TCR beta chains only, and without alpha or paired-chain data the features that could be detected were limited. According to a later analysis, TCR association rates differed among HLA loci, with DRB1 alleles showing the most associated TCRs and HLA-C alleles showing the fewest. A later genetic analysis reported fewer N-insertions in productive TCRs among donors in an Asian-associated ancestry cluster than the roughly 690-donor mean. Compared with equally common non-associated chains, HLA-associated TCR beta chains in a later analysis were more clonally expanded and had lower generation probabilities. At a false discovery rate of 0.05, a later analysis linked 16,000 or so TCR beta sequences to specific HLA alleles. The study gave a list of 150 to 200 TCR beta chains associated with cytomegalovirus. Some IMGT-functional V segments, including TRBV6-2 and TRBV6-3, could not be told apart with the 87-base-pair reads, so those segments were excluded. Sequencing depth was assumed to be roughly uniform across donors in the presence/absence analyses, though that assumption may not hold. A cluster of highly shared sequence variants was judged likely to represent a technical artifact of the sequencing pipeline. Strong co-occurrence of HLA alleles, especially DR and DQ, made assigning TCR associations to individual alleles difficult. In an earlier analysis of around 600 of the donors, most TCR beta V segments were observed in productive rearrangements about 90% or about 30% of the time, broadly matching IMGT annotations. A further reported finding was that TCR beta sequences accurately predicted the HLA-A and HLA-B alleles for most subjects in the first cohort. V-gene and J-gene trimming of TCR beta chains was associated with a missense DCLRE1C variant in a later genetic analysis, and the association was replicated in an independent cohort. In vitro tests confirmed that a few of the cytomegalovirus-associated TCR beta chains recognize cytomegalovirus antigens.

Library preparation was by the immunoSEQ multiplex PCR assay. A mixture of 60 forward primers for TCR Vbeta segments and 13 reverse primers for TCR Jbeta segments was used in the multiplex PCR. A multiplex PCR assay on genomic DNA amplified the CDR3 region of rearranged TCR beta genes. The amplified TCR beta libraries were sequenced on the Illumina HiSeq System as 87-base-pair reads. In the original analysis: A later analysis counted 75 million to 100 million unique TCR beta chains across the 650 to 800 repertoires, and roughly 10 million of these chains were shared by at least two donors. Raw reads were error-corrected and collapsed into unique sequences by a nearest-neighbor algorithm in which closely related sequences were merged to remove PCR and sequencing errors. V, D and J gene segments were assigned by aligning CDR3 sequences to IMGT reference sequences. For a sequence to be retained, a match of at least six nucleotides to both a V gene segment and a J gene segment was required. A rearrangement counted as productive if the CDR3 had no stop codons and remained in frame with V and J, and every other rearrangement counted as non-productive. Following IMGT convention, CDR3 was defined as the stretch from the second conserved V-encoded cysteine up to the conserved J-encoded phenylalanine. In an earlier analysis of approximately 590 of the donors, sequences lacking an unambiguous match to a single V gene segment were excluded. In an earlier analysis of 450 to 700 of the donors, V segments were called functional above 56.7% productive rearrangements and were called segregating when the between-donor standard deviation exceeded 5%. To diagnose cytomegalovirus status from the catalog of TCR beta chain sequences, a statistical classification framework was built. A later analysis assigned V and J genes by comparing TCR nucleotide sequences with IMGT/GENE-DB human TR gene sequences. In a later analysis, CDR3 sequences and most-parsimonious VDJ recombination scenarios were assigned using the TCRdist pipeline. In a later analysis, every TCR beta chain was defined by the combination of its CDR3 amino acid sequence and its V-gene family, and reads without a unique V-gene family were dropped. As a way to deal with suspected cross-contamination and a sequencing artifact, a later analysis dropped 450 to 600 nucleotide sequences that were highly shared and had low generation probability. In a later analysis, a clonal expansion index for each public chain was calculated from normalized within-repertoire ranks of inferred template counts. A later analysis computed generation probabilities with a VDJ recombination model fitted to out-of-frame rearrangements, and checked the results against IGoR. In a later analysis, hypergeometric tests were used to score TCR-TCR, TCR-HLA and TCR-CMV co-occurrence, with a repertoire-size bias correction applied to TCR pairs. False discovery rates were estimated in a later analysis by permuting HLA or CMV assignments 20 times. In a later analysis, co-occurring TCRs were grouped with DBSCAN, and TCRdist sequence similarity was added when clustering was performed within HLA-allele-positive subsets. For co-occurrence clustering, repertoires with fewer than 30,000 or more than 120,000 public chains were excluded, along with several repertoires with anomalous nucleotide sharing. The source is immuneACCESS, and TCRdb retained only in-frame sequences with V and J called. Part of the clones is not carried over; for the studies checked, unresolved V genes explain less than half of this, and the remainder is unexplained. That table supplies the V and J calls and clone size; D and trimming were determined from the DNA. Recorded for this sample are just over 150,000 clones; 65% to 90% of them occurred a single time. The ten largest account for just under 2% of the sample.

The cohort was made up of 500 to 850 healthy bone marrow donors. All cohort members were sampled while nominally healthy, although unrecorded immune exposures were likely present. The donor was CMV seronegative and belonged to the group of over 350 seronegative cohort members. Every donor gave a peripheral blood sample, and the peripheral blood mononuclear cells from that sample were used for TCR beta sequencing. Genomic DNA was extracted from the blood cell samples with the Qiagen DNeasy Blood Extraction Kit. Its CDR3 holds 16 amino acids, cysteine through phenylalanine. Only the CDR3 DNA is retained, 48 bases long and in frame from the first base. Clipping removes 3 bases from V and 4 bases from J, with 6 as the unmatched junction base count. CDR1 and CDR2 are read off the germline V gene (reference sequence) as MNHEY and SMNVEV. To note about this clone: Its specific antigen is unknown. Base quality data are lacking; no much larger clone is found one base away.

The receptor comes from a woman younger than 30 in good health and CMV-seronegative. Input material: PBMCs. The rearranged chain carries TRBV27 and TRBJ2-3, and TRBD2 matches 11 of the central bases. The CDR3 region reads CASSFRLAGSPDTQYF. Read as DNA, the sequence is TGTGCCAGCAGTTTCAGACTAGCGGGATCGCCAGATACGCAGTATTTT.